These 10 T cell receptor beta chains share one sample of origin, sequenced in a study of persistence of HIV-infected CD4 T cells. This was the immunoSEQ version 4 assay in survey mode. Repertoires were generated with immunoSEQ multiplex PCR, while TCRdb's copy carries only in-frame clones and drops some. The sample carries 37,000 or so clones, approximately 80% recorded once. The antigens these receptors bind are not known. The stimulus was lysate of CMV-infected fibroblasts, around 10 ug/mL. CD40L/CD69 double-negative CD45RO-high memory CD4+ T cells were collected. The sequences come from CD4+ T cells sorted from PBMCs after roughly 17-hour stimulation, collected from a patient who received antiretroviral therapy. The receptors here all came from an adult man with HIV who was CMV-seropositive.

This chain links TRBV9 with TRBJ1-5, with no clear D. Germline CDR1 is SGDLS and CDR2 is YYNGEE. V lost 0 bases and J lost 0, with 7 bases in between. The CDR3 extends over 15 amino acids. CDR3 residues: CASSVAASSNQPQHF. CDR3 sequence (DNA): TGTGCCAGCAGCGTAGCGGCGAGTAGCAATCAGCCCCAGCATTTT.

The chain recombines TRBV12-3 or TRBV12-4 with TRBJ2-3; D is uncertain. The CDR3 totals 13 residues. Trimming cost V 7 bases and J 10 bases, with 18 bases left between them. CDR3 sequence reads: CASTSRNSVSQYF. For the CDR3, the DNA is TGTGCCAGCACTTCTCGGAATTCGGTCTCGCAGTATTTT.

The CDR3 here is CASTPPGDVQPQHF. The CDR3 region has the DNA TGTGCCAGTACCCCCCCAGGGGACGTACAGCCCCAGCATTTT. The rearrangement joins TRBV19 to TRBJ1-5; perhaps TRBD1 as D (6 bases). This CDR3 comprises 14 residues. Trimming pared 7 bases from V and 7 bases from J, leaving 17 bases between. CDR1 LNHDA and CDR2 SQIVND come from the germline V gene (reference sequence).

The chain links TRBV20-1 to TRBJ1-2, with unresolved D. CDR1 and CDR2 from the germline V gene are DFQATT and SNEGSKA (reference sequence). The CDR3 is 11 amino acids. The V end was cut by 6 bases, the J end by 8 bases, with 13 bases between. The CDR3 is CSARRQDGYTF. The DNA for the CDR3 is TGCAGTGCCAGGAGGCAGGACGGCTACACCTTC.

The V gene is TRBV5-6, the J gene TRBJ2-2, with D uncertain. Germline-derived CDR1 and CDR2 are SGHDT and YYEEEE. The V gene lost 3 bases and the J gene lost 6 bases, with 15 bases spanning the gap. The CDR3 runs to 15 residues. The CDR3 reads CASSSIQAFSGELFF. The DNA of the CDR3 is TGTGCCAGCAGCTCTATTCAGGCCTTTTCCGGGGAGCTGTTTTTT.

The genes are TRBV6-6 and TRBJ2-7, with D perhaps matching TRBD1 (5 bases). CDR3 size: 13 residues. The V gene's germline CDR1 is MNHNY and CDR2 SVGAGI (reference sequence). Between the trimmed V and J ends, which lost 1 base and 4 bases, there was a span of 8 bases. The CDR3 sequence is CASSYLGDYEQYF. CDR3 coding DNA: TGTGCCAGCAGTTACTTAGGGGATTACGAGCAGTACTTC.

The chain joins TRBV9 to TRBJ1-3; 7 nucleotides align to TRBD1. With 2 bases clipped from V and 8 bases from J, the junction kept 4 bases outside the gene matches. Germline V gene sequence: CDR1 SGDLS, CDR2 YYNGEE. The CDR3 totals 13 residues. CDR3 bases: TGTGCCAGCAGCGTCGGACAGGTGGACACCATATATTTT. It yields the protein CASSVGQVDTIYF. Variable domain in full (rest from reference TRBV9 and TRBJ1-3): DSGVTQTPKHLITATGQRVTLRCSPRSGDLSVYWYQQSLDQGLQFLIQYYNGEERAKGNILERFSAQQFPDLHSELNLSSLELGDSALYFCASSVGQVDTIYFGEGSWLTVV.

The chain employs TRBV28 and TRBJ2-1; D unresolved. Germline V CDR1 and CDR2: MDHEN, SYDVKM. Between the trimmed V and J ends, which lost 6 bases and 10 bases, there was a span of 10 bases. The length of the CDR3 is 11 residues. The CDR3 protein is CASSRPREQFF. CDR3 DNA sequence: TGTGCCAGCAGCCGCCCTCGGGAGCAGTTCTTC.

The chain joins TRBV18 to TRBJ1-5; 7 bases are shared with TRBD1. Germline CDR1 is KGHSH and CDR2 is LQKENI. The V gene end was trimmed by 6 bases and the J gene end by 7 bases; junction bases not matched to a gene: 9. The CDR3 loop spans 14 amino acids. The CDR3 DNA is TGTGCCAGCTCGGGACGACAGGGAGAACAGCCCCAGCATTTT. Protein: CASSGRQGEQPQHF.

The J gene is TRBJ1-4, the V gene TRBV5-8; 9 nucleotides align to TRBD1. Germline CDR1 SGHTS, CDR2 YDEGEE. The V segment lost 4 bases and the J segment 8 bases; nucleotides outside the gene matches: 9. CDR3 length: 15 amino acids. The CDR3 region has the DNA TGTGCCAGCAGCCCCTGGACAGGGGATGGAGAAAAACTGTTTTTT. This codes for CASSPWTGDGEKLFF.